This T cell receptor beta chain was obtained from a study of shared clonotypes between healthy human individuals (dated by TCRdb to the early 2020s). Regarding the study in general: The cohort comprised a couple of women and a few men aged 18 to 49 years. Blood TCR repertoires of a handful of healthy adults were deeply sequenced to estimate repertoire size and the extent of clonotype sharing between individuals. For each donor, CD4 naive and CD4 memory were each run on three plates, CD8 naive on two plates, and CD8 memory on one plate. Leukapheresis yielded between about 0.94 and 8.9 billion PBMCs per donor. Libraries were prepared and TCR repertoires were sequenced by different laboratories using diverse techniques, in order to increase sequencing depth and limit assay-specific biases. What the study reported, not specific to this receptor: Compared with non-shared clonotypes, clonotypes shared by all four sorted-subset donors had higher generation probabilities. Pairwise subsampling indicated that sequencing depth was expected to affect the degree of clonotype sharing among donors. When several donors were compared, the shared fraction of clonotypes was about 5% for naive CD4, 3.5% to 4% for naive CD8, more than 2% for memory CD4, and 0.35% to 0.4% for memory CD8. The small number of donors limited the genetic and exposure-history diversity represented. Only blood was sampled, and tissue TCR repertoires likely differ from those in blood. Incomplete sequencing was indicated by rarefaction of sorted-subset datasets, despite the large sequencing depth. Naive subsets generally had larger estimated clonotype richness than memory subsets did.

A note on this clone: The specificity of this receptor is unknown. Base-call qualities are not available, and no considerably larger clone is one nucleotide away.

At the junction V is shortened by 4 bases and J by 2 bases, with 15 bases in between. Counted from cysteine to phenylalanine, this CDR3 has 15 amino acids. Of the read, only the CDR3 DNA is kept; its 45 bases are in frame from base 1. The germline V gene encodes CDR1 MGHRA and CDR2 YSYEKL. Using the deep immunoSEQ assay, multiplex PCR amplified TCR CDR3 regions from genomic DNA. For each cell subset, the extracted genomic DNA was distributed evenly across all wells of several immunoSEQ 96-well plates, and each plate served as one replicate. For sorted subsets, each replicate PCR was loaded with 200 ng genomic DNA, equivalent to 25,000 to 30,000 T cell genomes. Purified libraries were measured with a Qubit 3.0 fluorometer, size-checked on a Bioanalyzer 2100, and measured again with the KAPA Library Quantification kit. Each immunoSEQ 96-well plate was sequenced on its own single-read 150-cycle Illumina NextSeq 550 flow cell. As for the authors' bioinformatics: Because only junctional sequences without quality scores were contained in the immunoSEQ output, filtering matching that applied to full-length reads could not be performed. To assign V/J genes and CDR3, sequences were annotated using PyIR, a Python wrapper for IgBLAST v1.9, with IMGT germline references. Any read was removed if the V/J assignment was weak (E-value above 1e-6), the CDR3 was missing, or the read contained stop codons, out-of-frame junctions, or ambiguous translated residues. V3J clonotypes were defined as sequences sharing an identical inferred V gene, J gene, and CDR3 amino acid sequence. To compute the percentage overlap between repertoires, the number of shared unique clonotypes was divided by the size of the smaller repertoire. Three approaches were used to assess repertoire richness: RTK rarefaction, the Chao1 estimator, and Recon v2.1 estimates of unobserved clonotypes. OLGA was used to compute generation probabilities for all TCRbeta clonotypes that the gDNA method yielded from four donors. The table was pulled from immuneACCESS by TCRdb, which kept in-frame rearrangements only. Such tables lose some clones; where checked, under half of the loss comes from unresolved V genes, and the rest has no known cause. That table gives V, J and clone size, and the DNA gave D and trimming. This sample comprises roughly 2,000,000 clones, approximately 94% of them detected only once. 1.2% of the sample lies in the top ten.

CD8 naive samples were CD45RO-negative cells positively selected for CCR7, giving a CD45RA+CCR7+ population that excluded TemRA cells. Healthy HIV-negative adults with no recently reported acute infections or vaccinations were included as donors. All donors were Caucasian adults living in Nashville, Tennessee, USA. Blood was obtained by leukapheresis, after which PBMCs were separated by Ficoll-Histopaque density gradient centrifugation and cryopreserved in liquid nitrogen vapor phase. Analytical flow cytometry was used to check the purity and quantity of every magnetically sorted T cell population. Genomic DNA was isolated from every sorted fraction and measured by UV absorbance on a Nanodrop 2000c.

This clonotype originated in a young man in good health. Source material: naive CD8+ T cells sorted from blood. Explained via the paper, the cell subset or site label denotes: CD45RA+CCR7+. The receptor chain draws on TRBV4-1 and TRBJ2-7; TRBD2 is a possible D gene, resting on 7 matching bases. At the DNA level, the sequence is TGCGCCAGCAGCCTCGGGGAGGGGGGGACCTACGAGCAGTACTTC. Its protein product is CASSLGEGGTYEQYF.